This T cell receptor (beta chain) was documented in a study of T cell changes during pregnancy in multiple sclerosis. CDR3 length equals 14 residues. Germline lookup yields CDR1 SGDLS and CDR2 YYNGEE. V gave up 2 bases and J gave up 3 bases; unmatched junction bases: 4. The assay was immunoSEQ multiplex PCR, and TCRdb's table has in-frame clones only and misses some. This repertoire shows around 60,000 clones, 93% found once; its top ten account for under 2%. The clonotype originates from a female donor with multiple sclerosis, enrolled in a pregnancy study. The chain carries TRBV9 and TRBJ2-7, with 8 bases fitting TRBD2. The source material was peripheral blood, sampled after pregnancy. CDR3: CASSVGGLGYEQYF. DNA of the CDR3: TGTGCCAGCAGCGTCGGGGGACTAGGCTACGAGCAGTACTTC.